This TCR beta chain is drawn from a study of post-analysis software for immune sequencing data. General study points: Patients carried roughly 5 TRBV segments more frequently than controls did, and TRBV5-6, TRBV5-1 and TRBV20-1 were among them.

Incorporated into the TCR beta cDNA libraries were unique molecular identifiers, which served to reduce PCR and sequencing biases. TCRdb called the PCR reads again in MiXCR, with one record for every CDR3 protein. The sample carries hundreds of thousands of distinct CDR3 sequences, roughly 45% recorded once. The CDR3 is 15 amino acids. V was pared by 3 bases and J by 4 bases, with 4 bases of the junction left unmatched. Note on this clonotype: As yet, its antigen is unknown.

The chain has TRBV12-3 or TRBV12-4 and TRBJ1-4; 8 nucleotides agree with TRBD1. The source of this sequence is a girl between 10 and 17 years old with multiple sclerosis. Input material: blood. This CDR3 reads CASSLTGALNEKLFF. For the CDR3, the DNA is TGTGCCAGCAGTTTGACAGGGGCCCTTAATGAAAAACTGTTTTTT.